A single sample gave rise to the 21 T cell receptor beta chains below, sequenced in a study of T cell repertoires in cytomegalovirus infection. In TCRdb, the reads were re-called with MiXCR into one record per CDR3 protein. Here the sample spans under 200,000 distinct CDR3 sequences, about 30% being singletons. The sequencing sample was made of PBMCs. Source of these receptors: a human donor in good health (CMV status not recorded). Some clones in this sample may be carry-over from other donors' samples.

The CDR3 spells CSARLIGQTNIYEQYF. The CDR3 coding sequence is TGCAGTGCTAGGTTGATAGGGCAGACTAATATCTACGAGCAGTACTTC. V usage is TRBV20-1 and J usage is TRBJ2-7; tentative D call: TRBD2 (5 bases). The CDR3 runs 16 residues. Germline lookup yields CDR1 DFQATT and CDR2 SNEGSKA (reference sequence). V shed 3 bases and J shed 3 bases, with 21 bases lying between them.

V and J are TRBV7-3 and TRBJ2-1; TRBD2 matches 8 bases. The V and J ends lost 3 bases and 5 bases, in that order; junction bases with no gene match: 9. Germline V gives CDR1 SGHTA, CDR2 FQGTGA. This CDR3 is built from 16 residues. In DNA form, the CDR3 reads TGTGCCAGCAGCTTCGACGGGGGGGCCTTTGACAATGAGCAGTTCTTC. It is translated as CASSFDGGAFDNEQFF.

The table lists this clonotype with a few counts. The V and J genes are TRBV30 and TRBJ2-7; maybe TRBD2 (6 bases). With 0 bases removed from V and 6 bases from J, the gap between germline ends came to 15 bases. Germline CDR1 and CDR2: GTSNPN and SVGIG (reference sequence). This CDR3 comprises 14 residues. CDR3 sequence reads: CAWSVPEKGGEQYF. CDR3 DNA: TGTGCCTGGAGTGTACCGGAGAAGGGAGGCGAGCAGTACTTC.

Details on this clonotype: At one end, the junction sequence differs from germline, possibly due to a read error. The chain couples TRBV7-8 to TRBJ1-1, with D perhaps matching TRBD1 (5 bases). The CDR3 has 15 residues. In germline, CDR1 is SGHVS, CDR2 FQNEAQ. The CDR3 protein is CASSQAGRMKTEAFF. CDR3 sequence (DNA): TGTGCCAGCAGCCAGGCGGGACGTATGAAAACTGAAGCTTTCTTT.

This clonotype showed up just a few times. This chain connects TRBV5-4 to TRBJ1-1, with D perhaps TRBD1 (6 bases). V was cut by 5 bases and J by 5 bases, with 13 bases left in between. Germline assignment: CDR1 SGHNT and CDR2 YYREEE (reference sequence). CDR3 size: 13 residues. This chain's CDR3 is CASRGAGVTEAFF. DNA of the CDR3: TGTGCCAGCAGGGGGGCAGGGGTGACTGAAGCTTTCTTT.

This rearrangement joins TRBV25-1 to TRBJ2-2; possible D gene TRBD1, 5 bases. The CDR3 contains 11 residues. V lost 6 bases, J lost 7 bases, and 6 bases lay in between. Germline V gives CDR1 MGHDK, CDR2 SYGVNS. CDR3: CASRGHGELFF. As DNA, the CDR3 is TGTGCCAGCAGGGGGCACGGGGAGCTGTTTTTT.

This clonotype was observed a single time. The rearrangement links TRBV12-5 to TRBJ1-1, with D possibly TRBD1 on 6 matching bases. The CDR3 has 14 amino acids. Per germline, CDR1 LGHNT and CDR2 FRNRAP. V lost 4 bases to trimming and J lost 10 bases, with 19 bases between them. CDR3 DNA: TGTGCTAGTGGTTCAACAGGGTTGCTCGAAAGAGCTTTCTTT. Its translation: CASGSTGLLERAFF.

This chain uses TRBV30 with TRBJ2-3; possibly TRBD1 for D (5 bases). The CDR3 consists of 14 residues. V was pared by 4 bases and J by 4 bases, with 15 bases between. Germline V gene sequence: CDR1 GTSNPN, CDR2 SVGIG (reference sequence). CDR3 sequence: CAWTAGYWADTQYF. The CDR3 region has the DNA TGTGCCTGGACCGCAGGGTACTGGGCAGATACGCAGTATTTT.

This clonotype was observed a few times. The CDR3 spells CASTQGGQPQHF. CDR3 DNA: TGTGCCAGTACCCAGGGTGGTCAGCCCCAGCATTTT. V usage is TRBV19 and J usage is TRBJ1-5; D possibly corresponds to TRBD1 (5 bases). V was shortened by 7 bases and J by 6 bases, with 10 bases between the two germline ends. This CDR3 has 12 residues. Germline loops: CDR1 LNHDA, CDR2 SQIVND (reference sequence). The variable domain in full, completed from reference TRBV19 and TRBJ1-5, reads DGGITQSPKYLFRKEGQNVTLSCEQNLNHDAMYWYRQDPGQGLRLIYYSQIVNDFQKGDIAEGYSVSREKKESFPLTVTSAQKNPTAFYLCASTQGGQPQHFGDGTRLSIL.

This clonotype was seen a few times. The CDR3 DNA reads TGTGCCAGCAGCTTACAGGGTTACACTGAAGCTTTCTTT. Protein: CASSLQGYTEAFF. V usage is TRBV11-2 and J usage is TRBJ1-1, with a tentative D call TRBD1 (5 bases). Germline assignment: CDR1 SGHAT and CDR2 FQNNGV. The CDR3 totals 13 residues. V was cut by 2 bases and J by 3 bases, with 7 bases left in between.

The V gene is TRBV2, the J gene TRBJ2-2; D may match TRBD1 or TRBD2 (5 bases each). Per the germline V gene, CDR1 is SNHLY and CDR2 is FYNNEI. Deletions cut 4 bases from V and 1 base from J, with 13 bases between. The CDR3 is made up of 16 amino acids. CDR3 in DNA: TGTGCCAGCAGTGGAATAGGGACGGTGAACACCGGGGAGCTGTTTTTT. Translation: CASSGIGTVNTGELFF. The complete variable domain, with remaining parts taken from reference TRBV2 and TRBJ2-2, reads EPEVTQTPSHQVTQMGQEVILRCVPISNHLYFYWYRQILGQKVEFLVSFYNNEISEKSEIFDDQFSVERPDGSNFTLKIRSTKLEDSAMYFCASSGIGTVNTGELFFGEGSRLTVL.

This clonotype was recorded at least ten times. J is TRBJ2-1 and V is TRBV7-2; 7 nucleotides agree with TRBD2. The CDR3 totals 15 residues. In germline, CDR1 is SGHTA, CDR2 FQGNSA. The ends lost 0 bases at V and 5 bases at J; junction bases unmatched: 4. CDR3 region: CASSLAGGSHNEQFF. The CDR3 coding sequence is TGTGCCAGCAGCTTAGCGGGGGGGTCCCACAATGAGCAGTTCTTC. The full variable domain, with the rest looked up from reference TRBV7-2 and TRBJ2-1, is GAGVSQSPSNKVTEKGKDVELRCDPISGHTALYWYRQSLGQGLEFLIYFQGNSAPDKSGLPSDRFSAERTGGSVSTLTIQRTQQEDSAVYLCASSLAGGSHNEQFFGPGTRLTVL.

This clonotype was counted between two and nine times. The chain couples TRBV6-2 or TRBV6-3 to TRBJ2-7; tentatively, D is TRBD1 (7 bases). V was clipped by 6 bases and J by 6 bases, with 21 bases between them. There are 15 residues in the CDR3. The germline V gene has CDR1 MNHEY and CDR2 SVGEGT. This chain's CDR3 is CASRDLTGEESEQYF. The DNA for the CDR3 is TGTGCCAGCAGGGACTTAACAGGGGAGGAGAGCGAGCAGTACTTC.

The CDR3 reads CASSLGGAGRGNEQFF. The DNA for the CDR3 is TGTGCCAGCAGCCTTGGGGGGGCCGGGAGGGGCAATGAGCAGTTCTTC. The chain uses TRBV9 and TRBJ2-1; 8 bases align to TRBD2. The V segment lost 4 bases and the J segment 6 bases; nucleotides outside the gene matches: 12. Per germline, CDR1 SGDLS and CDR2 YYNGEE. The CDR3 length is 16 residues.

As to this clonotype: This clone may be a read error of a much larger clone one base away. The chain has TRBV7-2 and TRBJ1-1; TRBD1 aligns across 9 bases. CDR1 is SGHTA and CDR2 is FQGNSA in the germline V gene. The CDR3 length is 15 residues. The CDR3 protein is CASSFQTGGNTEALF. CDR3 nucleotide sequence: TGTGCCAGCAGCTTTCAGACAGGGGGGAACACTGAAGCTCTCTTT. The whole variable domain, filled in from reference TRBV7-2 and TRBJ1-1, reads GAGVSQSPSNKVTEKGKDVELRCDPISGHTALYWYRQSLGQGLEFLIYFQGNSAPDKSGLPSDRFSAERTGGSVSTLTIQRTQQEDSAVYLCASSFQTGGNTEALFGQGTRLTVV.

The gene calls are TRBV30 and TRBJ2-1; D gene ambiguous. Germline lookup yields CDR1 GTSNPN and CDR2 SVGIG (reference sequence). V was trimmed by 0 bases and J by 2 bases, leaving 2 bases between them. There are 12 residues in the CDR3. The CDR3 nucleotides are TGTGCCTGGAGTGTACCCTACAATGAGCAGTTCTTC. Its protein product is CAWSVPYNEQFF.

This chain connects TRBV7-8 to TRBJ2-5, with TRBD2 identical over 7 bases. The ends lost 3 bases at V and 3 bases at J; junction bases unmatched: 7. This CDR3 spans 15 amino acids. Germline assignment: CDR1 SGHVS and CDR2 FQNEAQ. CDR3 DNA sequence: TGTGCCAGCAGCTTTGGCGGGGGACTGGAAGAGACCCAGTACTTC. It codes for CASSFGGGLEETQYF.

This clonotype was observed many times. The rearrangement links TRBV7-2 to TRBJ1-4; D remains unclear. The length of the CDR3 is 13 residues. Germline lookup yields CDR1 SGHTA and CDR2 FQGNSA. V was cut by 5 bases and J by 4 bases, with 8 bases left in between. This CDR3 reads CASSPDLNEKLFF. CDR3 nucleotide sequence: TGTGCCAGCAGCCCGGACCTTAATGAAAAACTGTTTTTT.

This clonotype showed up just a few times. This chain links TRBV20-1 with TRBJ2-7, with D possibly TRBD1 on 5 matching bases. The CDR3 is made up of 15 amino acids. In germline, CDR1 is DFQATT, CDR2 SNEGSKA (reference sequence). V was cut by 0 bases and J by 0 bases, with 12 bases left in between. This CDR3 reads CSARDSRTYSYEQYF. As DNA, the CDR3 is TGCAGTGCTAGAGATTCCAGGACATACTCCTACGAGCAGTACTTC.

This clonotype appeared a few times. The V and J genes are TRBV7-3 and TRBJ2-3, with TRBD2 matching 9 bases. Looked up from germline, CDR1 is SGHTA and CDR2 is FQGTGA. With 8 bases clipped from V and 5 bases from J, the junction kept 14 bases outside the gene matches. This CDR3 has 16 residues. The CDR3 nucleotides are TGTGCCAGCTCCTACGGAGGCGGGGGGGCCAAAGATACGCAGTATTTT. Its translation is CASSYGGGGAKDTQYF.

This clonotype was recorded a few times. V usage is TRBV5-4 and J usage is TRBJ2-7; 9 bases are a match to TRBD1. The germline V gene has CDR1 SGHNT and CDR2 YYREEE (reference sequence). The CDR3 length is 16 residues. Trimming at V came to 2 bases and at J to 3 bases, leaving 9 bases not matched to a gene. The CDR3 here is CASSLATGGGIYEQYF. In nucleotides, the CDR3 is TGTGCCAGCAGCTTAGCCACAGGGGGCGGTATCTACGAGCAGTACTTC.